The sequence of this T cell receptor beta chain was determined in a study of cytomegalovirus exposure and HLA in healthy donors. Study findings and constraints: Among donors in an Asian-associated ancestry cluster, a later analysis reportedly found fewer N-insertions than the roughly 670-donor mean. Immune exposure data for these donors was limited to CMV serostatus.

The CDR3 consists of 12 residues. The V gene lost 5 bases and the J gene lost 9 bases, with 12 bases spanning the gap. Germline V CDR1 and CDR2: SGHVS, FNYEAQ. Primers for the PCR totalled 60 Vbeta and 13 Jbeta. Assay used: immunoSEQ multiplex PCR; TCRdb lists only in-frame clones, some missing. The table for this sample gives 90,000 to 120,000 clones. As regards this clone: Its antigen is currently unknown.

Those who donated were healthy bone marrow donors. V gene TRBV7-6 combines with J gene TRBJ2-3; D unclear. The source of this sequence is a man aged 45 to 65 in good health and CMV-seronegative. Sequenced: PBMCs. In DNA form, the CDR3 reads TGTGCCAGCAGCCCCTTCTTTGAGACGCAGTATTTT. This codes for CASSPFFETQYF.